This T cell receptor (beta chain) was sequenced during a study of T cells in Graves' hyperthyroidism and ophthalmopathy. Study summary: Peripheral blood sampling occurred at initial diagnosis, before any treatment. Study findings and constraints: In blood, most of the thyroid clonotypes expanded above 0.001 were also present.

The source material, RNA transcripts, was used to amplify TCR beta CDR3 regions. During a first-round RT-PCR of the TCR CDR3, the HTBI primer set was used. TCRdb passed the multiplex PCR reads through MiXCR, listing each CDR3 protein once. The table records approximately 600,000 distinct CDR3 sequences, approximately 13% of them present only once. In its sample, this clonotype was seen many times. Its target is unknown. Initially, at the first diagnosis of hyperthyroidism and before any ophthalmopathy symptoms, blood was sampled. PBMCs were collected from an approximately 9.3 ml volume of fresh peripheral blood. The V end was cut by 4 bases, the J end by 11 bases, with 24 bases between. CDR3 length: 17 residues. CDR1 KGHSH and CDR2 LQKENI come from the germline V gene.

The receptor comes from a woman aged 25 to 39 with Graves' hyperthyroidism that later progressed to Graves' ophthalmopathy. Source material: blood. The genes are TRBV18 and TRBJ1-6; maybe TRBD1 (5 bases). CDR3 DNA sequence: TGTGCCAGCTCACTCAGCCCCGACGGGGGAACGCGGACACCCCTCCACTTT. Translation: CASSLSPDGGTRTPLHF.